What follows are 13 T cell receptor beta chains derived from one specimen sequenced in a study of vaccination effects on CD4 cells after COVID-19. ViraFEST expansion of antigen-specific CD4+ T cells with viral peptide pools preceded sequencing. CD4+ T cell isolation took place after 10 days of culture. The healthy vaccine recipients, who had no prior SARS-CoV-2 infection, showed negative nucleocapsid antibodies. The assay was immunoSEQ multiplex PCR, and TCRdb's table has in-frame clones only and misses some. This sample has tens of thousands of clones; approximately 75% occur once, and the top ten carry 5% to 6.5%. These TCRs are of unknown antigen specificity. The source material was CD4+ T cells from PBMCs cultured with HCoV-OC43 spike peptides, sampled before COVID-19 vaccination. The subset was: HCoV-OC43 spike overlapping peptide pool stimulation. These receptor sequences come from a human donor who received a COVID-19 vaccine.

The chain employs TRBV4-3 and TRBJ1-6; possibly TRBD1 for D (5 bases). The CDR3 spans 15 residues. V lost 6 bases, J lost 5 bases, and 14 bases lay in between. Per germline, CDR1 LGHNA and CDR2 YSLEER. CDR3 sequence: CASSYSGLDNSPLHF. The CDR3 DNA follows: TGCGCCAGCAGTTATTCGGGGCTCGATAATTCACCCCTCCACTTT.

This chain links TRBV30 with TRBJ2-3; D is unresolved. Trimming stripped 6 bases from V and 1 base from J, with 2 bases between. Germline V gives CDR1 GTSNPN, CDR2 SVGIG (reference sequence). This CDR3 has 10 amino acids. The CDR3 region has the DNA TGTGCCTGTTGCACAGATACGCAGTATTTT. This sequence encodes CACCTDTQYF.

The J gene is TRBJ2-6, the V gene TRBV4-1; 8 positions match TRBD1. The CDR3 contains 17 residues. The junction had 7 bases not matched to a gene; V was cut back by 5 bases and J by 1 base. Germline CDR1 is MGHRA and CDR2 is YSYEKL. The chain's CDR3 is CASSDYRGNSGANVLTF. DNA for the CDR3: TGCGCCAGCAGCGACTACAGGGGGAATTCTGGGGCCAACGTCCTGACTTTC.

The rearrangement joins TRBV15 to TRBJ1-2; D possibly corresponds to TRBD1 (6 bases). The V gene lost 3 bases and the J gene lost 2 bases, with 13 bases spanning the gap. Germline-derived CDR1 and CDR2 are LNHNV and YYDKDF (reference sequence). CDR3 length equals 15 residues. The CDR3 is CATSSYTGLNYGYTF. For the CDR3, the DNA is TGTGCCACCAGCAGCTACACAGGGTTGAACTATGGCTACACCTTC.

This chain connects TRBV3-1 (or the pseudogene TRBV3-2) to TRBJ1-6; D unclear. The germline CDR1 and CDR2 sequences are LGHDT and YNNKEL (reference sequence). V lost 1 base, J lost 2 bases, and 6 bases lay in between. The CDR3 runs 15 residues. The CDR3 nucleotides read TGTGCCAGCAGCCAAGGGATCGCCTATAATTCACCCCTCCACTTT. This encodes CASSQGIAYNSPLHF.

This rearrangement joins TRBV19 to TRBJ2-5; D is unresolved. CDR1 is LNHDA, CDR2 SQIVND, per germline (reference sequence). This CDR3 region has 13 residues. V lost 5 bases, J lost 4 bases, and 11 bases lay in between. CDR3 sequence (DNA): TGTGCCAGTAGTCCTGGTGGCAGAGAGACCCAGTACTTC. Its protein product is CASSPGGRETQYF.

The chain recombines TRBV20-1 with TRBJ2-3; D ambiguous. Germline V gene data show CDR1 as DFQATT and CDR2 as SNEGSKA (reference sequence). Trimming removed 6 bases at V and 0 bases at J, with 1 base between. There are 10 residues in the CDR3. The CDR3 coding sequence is TGCAGTGCAAGCACAGATACGCAGTATTTT. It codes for CSASTDTQYF.

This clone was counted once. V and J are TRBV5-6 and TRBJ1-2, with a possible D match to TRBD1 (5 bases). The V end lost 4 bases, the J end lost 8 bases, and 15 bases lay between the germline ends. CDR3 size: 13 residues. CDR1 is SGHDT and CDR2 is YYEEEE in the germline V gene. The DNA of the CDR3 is TGTGCCAGCAGCGCCTGGGACTATGGGGGCTACACCTTC. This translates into CASSAWDYGGYTF.

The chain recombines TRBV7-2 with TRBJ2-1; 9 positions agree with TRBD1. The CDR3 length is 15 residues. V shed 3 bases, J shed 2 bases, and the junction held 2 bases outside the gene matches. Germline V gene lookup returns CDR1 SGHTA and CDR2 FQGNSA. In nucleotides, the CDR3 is TGTGCCAGCAGCTTGGGACAGGGCCCCTACAATGAGCAGTTCTTC. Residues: CASSLGQGPYNEQFF.

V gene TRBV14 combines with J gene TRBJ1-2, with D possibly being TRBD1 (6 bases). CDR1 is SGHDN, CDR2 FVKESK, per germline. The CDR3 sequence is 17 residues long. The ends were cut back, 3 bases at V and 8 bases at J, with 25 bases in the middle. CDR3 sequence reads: CASSHRQDPHAYEGYTF. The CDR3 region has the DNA TGTGCCAGCAGCCATCGACAGGACCCTCACGCCTATGAAGGCTACACCTTC.

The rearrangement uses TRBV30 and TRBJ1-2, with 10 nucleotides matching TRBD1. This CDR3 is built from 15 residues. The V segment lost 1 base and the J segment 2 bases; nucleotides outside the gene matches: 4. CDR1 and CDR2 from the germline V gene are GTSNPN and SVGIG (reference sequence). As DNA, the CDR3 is TGTGCCTGGAGTGCCCCGACAGGGGGCAACTATGGCTACACCTTC. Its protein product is CAWSAPTGGNYGYTF.

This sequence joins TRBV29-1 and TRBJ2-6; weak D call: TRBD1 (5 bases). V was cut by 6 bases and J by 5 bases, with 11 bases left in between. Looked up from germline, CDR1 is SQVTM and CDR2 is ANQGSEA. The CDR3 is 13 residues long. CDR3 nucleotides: TGCAGCGTCCAAAGACAGTGGGCCAACGTCCTGACTTTC. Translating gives CSVQRQWANVLTF.

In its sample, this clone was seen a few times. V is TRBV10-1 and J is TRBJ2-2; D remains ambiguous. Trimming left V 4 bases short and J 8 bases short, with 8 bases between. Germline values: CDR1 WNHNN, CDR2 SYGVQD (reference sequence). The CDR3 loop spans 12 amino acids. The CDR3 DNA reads TGCGCCAGCAGTGTTGGGCCGGGGGAGCTGTTTTTT. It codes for CASSVGPGELFF.